This T cell receptor beta chain originates from a study of blood T cell repertoires in COVID-19. Repertoires were generated with immunoSEQ multiplex PCR, while TCRdb's copy carries only in-frame clones and drops some. The sample includes 85,000 to 130,000 clones, approximately 85% of them seen just once. CDR1 is MNHNY and CDR2 is SVGAGI in the germline V gene (reference sequence). V lost 7 bases and J lost 6; bases outside the gene matches: 8. The CDR3 runs 14 residues. The sequenced sample was peripheral blood. This sequence was found in a man in his 60s with acute or convalescent COVID-19. The chain combines TRBV6-6 with TRBJ1-5, with TRBD1 matching over 8 bases. This chain's CDR3 is CASTIGQGLQPQHF. In nucleotides, the CDR3 is TGTGCCAGCACAATCGGACAGGGACTTCAGCCCCAGCATTTT.